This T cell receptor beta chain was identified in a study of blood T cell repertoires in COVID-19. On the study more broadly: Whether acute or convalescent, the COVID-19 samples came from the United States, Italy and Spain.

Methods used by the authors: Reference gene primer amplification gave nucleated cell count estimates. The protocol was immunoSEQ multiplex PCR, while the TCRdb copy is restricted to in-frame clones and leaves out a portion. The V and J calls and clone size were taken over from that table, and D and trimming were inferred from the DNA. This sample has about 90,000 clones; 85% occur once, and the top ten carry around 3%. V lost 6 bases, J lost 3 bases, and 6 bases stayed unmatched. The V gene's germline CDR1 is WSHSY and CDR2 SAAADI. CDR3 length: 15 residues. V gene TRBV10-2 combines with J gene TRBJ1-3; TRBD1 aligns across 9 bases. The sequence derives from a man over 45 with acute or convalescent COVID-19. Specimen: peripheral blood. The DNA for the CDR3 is TGCGCCAGCAGAGATACAGGGGGCTTTGGAAACACCATATATTTT. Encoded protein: CASRDTGGFGNTIYF.